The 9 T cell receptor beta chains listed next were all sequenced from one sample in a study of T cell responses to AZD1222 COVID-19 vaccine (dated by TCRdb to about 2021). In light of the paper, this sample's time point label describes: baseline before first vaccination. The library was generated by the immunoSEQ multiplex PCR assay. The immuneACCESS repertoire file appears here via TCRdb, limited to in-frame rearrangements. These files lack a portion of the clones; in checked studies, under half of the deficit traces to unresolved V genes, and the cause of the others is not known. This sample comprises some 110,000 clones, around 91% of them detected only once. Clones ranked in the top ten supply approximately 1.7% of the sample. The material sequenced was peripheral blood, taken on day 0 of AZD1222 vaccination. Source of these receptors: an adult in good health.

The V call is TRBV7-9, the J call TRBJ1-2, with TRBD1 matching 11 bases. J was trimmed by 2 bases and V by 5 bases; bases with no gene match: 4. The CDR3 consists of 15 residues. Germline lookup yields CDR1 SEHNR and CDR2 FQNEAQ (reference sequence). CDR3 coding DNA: TGTGCCAGCAGCAGCTGGACAGGGGGCAACTATGGCTACACCTTC. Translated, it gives CASSSWTGGNYGYTF.

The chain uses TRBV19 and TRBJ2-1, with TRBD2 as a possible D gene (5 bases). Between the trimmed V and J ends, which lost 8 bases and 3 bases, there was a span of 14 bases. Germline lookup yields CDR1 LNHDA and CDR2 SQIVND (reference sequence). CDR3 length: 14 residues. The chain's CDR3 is CASGSAGVYNEQFF. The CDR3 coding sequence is TGTGCCAGTGGGAGCGCCGGGGTCTACAATGAGCAGTTCTTC.

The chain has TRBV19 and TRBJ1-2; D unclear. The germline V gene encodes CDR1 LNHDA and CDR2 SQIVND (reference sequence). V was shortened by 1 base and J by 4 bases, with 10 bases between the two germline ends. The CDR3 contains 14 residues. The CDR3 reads CASSIGPKPYGYTF. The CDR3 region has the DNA TGTGCCAGTAGTATAGGCCCCAAACCCTATGGCTACACCTTC.

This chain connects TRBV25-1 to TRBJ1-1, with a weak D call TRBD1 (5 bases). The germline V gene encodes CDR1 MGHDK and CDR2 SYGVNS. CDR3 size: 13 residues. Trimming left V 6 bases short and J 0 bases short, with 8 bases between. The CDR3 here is CASRRGVNTEAFF. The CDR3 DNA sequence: TGTGCCAGCAGGCGAGGGGTGAACACTGAAGCTTTCTTT.

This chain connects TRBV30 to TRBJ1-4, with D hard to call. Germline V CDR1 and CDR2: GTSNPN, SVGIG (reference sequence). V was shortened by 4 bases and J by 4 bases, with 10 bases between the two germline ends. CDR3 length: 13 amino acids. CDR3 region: CAWTPSGNEKLFF. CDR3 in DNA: TGTGCCTGGACCCCCTCGGGTAATGAAAAACTGTTTTTT.

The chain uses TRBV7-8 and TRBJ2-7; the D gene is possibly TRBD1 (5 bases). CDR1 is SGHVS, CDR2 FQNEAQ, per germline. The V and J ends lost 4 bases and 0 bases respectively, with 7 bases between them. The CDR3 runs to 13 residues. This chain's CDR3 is CASSSGPSYEQYF. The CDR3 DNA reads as TGTGCCAGCAGCTCAGGGCCCTCCTACGAGCAGTACTTC.

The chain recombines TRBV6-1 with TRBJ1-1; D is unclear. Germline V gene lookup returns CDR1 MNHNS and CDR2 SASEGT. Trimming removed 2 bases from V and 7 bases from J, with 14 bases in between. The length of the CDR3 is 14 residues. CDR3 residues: CASSERAGGREAFF. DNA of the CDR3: TGTGCCAGCAGTGAAAGGGCAGGAGGGCGTGAAGCTTTCTTT.

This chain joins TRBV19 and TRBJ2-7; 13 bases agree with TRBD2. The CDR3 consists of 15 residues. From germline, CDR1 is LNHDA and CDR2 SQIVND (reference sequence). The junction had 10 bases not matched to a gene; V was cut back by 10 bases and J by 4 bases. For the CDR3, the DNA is TGTGCCACCACTGGACTAGCGGGGGAGAGATACGAGCAGTACTTC. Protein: CATTGLAGERYEQYF.

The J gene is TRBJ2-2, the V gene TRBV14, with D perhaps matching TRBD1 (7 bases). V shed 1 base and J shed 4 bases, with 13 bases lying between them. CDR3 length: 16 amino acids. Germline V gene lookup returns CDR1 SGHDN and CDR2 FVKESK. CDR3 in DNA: TGTGCCAGCAGCCAAGTACCAGGGGGGACCACCGGGGAGCTGTTTTTT. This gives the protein CASSQVPGGTTGELFF.